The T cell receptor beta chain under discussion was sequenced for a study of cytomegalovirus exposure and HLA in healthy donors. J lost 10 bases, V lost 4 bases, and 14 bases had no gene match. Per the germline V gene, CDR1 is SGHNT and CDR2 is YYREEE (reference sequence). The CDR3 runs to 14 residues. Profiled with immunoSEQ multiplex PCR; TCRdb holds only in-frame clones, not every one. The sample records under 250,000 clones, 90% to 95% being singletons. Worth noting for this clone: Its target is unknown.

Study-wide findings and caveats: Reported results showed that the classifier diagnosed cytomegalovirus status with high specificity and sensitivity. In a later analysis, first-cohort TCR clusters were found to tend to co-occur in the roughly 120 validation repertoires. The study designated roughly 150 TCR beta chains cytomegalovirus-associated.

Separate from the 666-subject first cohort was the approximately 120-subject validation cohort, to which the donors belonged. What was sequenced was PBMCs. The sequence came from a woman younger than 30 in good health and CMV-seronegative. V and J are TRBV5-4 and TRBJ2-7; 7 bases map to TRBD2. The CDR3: CASSPTLASGLQYF. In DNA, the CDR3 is TGTGCCAGCAGCCCCACGTTGGCTAGCGGCCTACAGTACTTC. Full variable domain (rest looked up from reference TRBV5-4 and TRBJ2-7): ETGVTQSPTHLIKTRGQQVTLRCSSQSGHNTVSWYQQALGQGPQFIFQYYREEENGRGNFPPRFSGLQFPNYSSELNVNALELDDSALYLCASSPTLASGLQYFGPGTRLTVT.